A single sample gave rise to the 21 T cell receptor beta chains below, sequenced in a study of graft-versus-host responses after intestinal transplantation. Their target antigens are unknown. TCRdb's table, derived via immunoSEQ multiplex PCR, lists solely in-frame clones and lacks some. The sample contains tens of thousands of clones, roughly 95% of which appear only once. The source was unstimulated CD8+ T cells sorted from spleen or lymph node cells, collected before transplant. These receptors came from a human donor who was the organ donor for an intestinal transplant.

The rearrangement links TRBV28 to TRBJ2-5, with 10 bases fitting TRBD2. Germline CDR1 reads MDHEN; CDR2 reads SYDVKM. The CDR3 is 17 amino acids. Unmatched junction bases numbered 8, after V lost 3 bases and J lost 1 base. CDR3 nucleotide sequence: TGTGCCAGCAGTTTTTCTCCTAGCGGGGGACCCCAAGAGACCCAGTACTTC. Amino acids: CASSFSPSGGPQETQYF.

V gene TRBV7-2 combines with J gene TRBJ2-1; D may match TRBD1 or TRBD2 (7 bases each). Germline V CDR1 and CDR2: SGHTA, FQGNSA. Between the trimmed V and J ends, which lost 5 bases and 0 bases, there was a span of 14 bases. The CDR3 is 16 amino acids. CDR3 protein: CASSPGGASSYNEQFF. DNA of the CDR3: TGTGCCAGCAGCCCAGGGGGGGCTAGCTCCTACAATGAGCAGTTCTTC.

The V and J genes are TRBV20-1 and TRBJ2-7; D remains ambiguous. Germline V gives CDR1 DFQATT, CDR2 SNEGSKA (reference sequence). Trimming pared 3 bases from V and 4 bases from J, leaving 7 bases between. The length of the CDR3 is 11 residues. The DNA of the CDR3 is TGCAGTGCTAGGCCCGAATACGAGCAGTACTTC. Amino acid sequence: CSARPEYEQYF.

This clone was counted once. The chain has TRBV7-9 and TRBJ1-5; no firm D call. The V gene lost 1 base and the J gene lost 3 bases, with 7 bases spanning the gap. Germline V gene lookup returns CDR1 SEHNR and CDR2 FQNEAQ (reference sequence). The CDR3 is made up of 14 amino acids. CDR3 sequence reads: CASSLEQPNQPQHF. The CDR3 bases are TGTGCCAGCAGCTTAGAACAGCCCAATCAGCCCCAGCATTTT.

Only a few counts were recorded for this clone. The V gene is TRBV6-6, the J gene TRBJ2-7; TRBD1 aligns across 7 bases. The CDR3 sequence is 16 residues long. The V and J ends lost 0 bases and 1 base, in that order; junction bases with no gene match: 6. Germline V gene lookup returns CDR1 MNHNY and CDR2 SVGAGI (reference sequence). The CDR3 is CASSYSYRDSSYEQYF. CDR3 in DNA: TGTGCCAGCAGTTACTCGTACCGGGACAGTTCCTACGAGCAGTACTTC.

This rearrangement joins TRBV10-1 to TRBJ1-6; D is ambiguous. This CDR3 region has 17 residues. Trimming removed 8 bases at V and 1 base at J, with 18 bases between. Per the germline V gene, CDR1 is WNHNN and CDR2 is SYGVQD (reference sequence). Here the CDR3 DNA reads TGCGCCAGCCTGAGGAGGGAAAAGTGGTCCTATAATTCACCCCTCCACTTT. Its protein product is CASLRREKWSYNSPLHF.

The J gene is TRBJ1-6, the V gene TRBV2; D is unresolved. V was clipped by 7 bases and J by 8 bases, with 12 bases between them. From germline, CDR1 is SNHLY and CDR2 FYNNEI. This CDR3 spans 13 amino acids. DNA for the CDR3: TGTGCCAGCAAAACAGCAGGAGATTCACCCCTCCACTTT. It specifies CASKTAGDSPLHF.

The V and J genes are TRBV7-6 and TRBJ1-1; D not certain. Germline CDR1 and CDR2: SGHVS and FNYEAQ. CDR3 length: 15 residues. Trimming cost V 1 base and J 0 bases, with 9 bases left between them. CDR3 loop: CASSLGPGVNTEAFF. For the CDR3, the DNA is TGTGCCAGCAGCTTAGGTCCAGGCGTGAACACTGAAGCTTTCTTT.

The J gene is TRBJ2-3, the V gene TRBV19; possibly TRBD1 for D (5 bases). Germline CDR1 and CDR2: LNHDA and SQIVND (reference sequence). This CDR3 contains 15 residues. Trimming left V 5 bases short and J 2 bases short, with 14 bases between. The CDR3 region has the DNA TGTGCCAGTAGTTTGGGGCCTACGGACACAGATACGCAGTATTTT. Translated: CASSLGPTDTDTQYF.

V usage is TRBV7-9 and J usage is TRBJ2-3, with D tentatively TRBD2 (6 bases). The CDR3 loop spans 14 amino acids. The germline CDR1 and CDR2 sequences are SEHNR and FQNEAQ (reference sequence). The ends were cut back, 5 bases at V and 1 base at J, with 10 bases in the middle. CDR3 sequence reads: CASSRGGGTDTQYF. CDR3 DNA: TGTGCCAGCAGCCGGGGCGGGGGCACAGATACGCAGTATTTT.

The chain has TRBV7-6 and TRBJ2-7, with TRBD1 as a possible D gene (6 bases). Trimming took off 5 bases at V and 2 bases at J, with 10 bases between the two ends. CDR3 size: 13 residues. Germline V gene data show CDR1 as SGHVS and CDR2 as FNYEAQ. The CDR3 sequence: CASSMGHTYEQYF. The CDR3 nucleotides are TGTGCCAGCAGCATGGGACATACCTACGAGCAGTACTTC.

V and J are TRBV30 and TRBJ1-1; D not resolved. The CDR3 totals 12 residues. The germline V and J ends were trimmed by 0 bases and 6 bases, with 8 bases remaining between them. Germline V gives CDR1 GTSNPN, CDR2 SVGIG (reference sequence). CDR3 sequence reads: CAWSVGQPEAFF. CDR3 nucleotides: TGTGCCTGGAGTGTTGGGCAGCCTGAAGCTTTCTTT.

The rearrangement joins TRBV11-2 to TRBJ2-7; the match to TRBD2 covers 7 bases. The CDR3 covers 13 residues. J gave up 7 bases and V 0 bases, and 3 bases lay outside the gene matches. Germline V gene lookup returns CDR1 SGHAT and CDR2 FQNNGV. The CDR3 DNA reads TGTGCCAGCAGCTTAGACGGGGGGAGTGAGCAGTACTTC. This codes for CASSLDGGSEQYF.

The chain employs TRBV6-4 and TRBJ1-5, with 8 nucleotides matching TRBD1. CDR3 length: 17 amino acids. CDR1 and CDR2 from the germline V gene are MRHNA and SNTAGT. The ends lost 5 bases at V and 0 bases at J; junction bases unmatched: 9. CDR3 in amino acids: CASSLDRAKGSNQPQHF. In DNA, the CDR3 is TGTGCCAGCAGTCTGGACAGGGCGAAGGGTAGCAATCAGCCCCAGCATTTT.

The rearrangement links TRBV4-2 to TRBJ1-6; D not resolved. CDR3 length: 16 residues. V was shortened by 0 bases and J by 5 bases, with 11 bases between the two germline ends. Germline V gene sequence: CDR1 LGHNA, CDR2 YNFKEQ. The CDR3 DNA reads as TGTGCCAGCAGCCAAGAGAGGGCAGGACATAATTCACCCCTCCACTTT. It specifies CASSQERAGHNSPLHF.

The chain joins TRBV7-2 to TRBJ1-6, with 7 bases aligning to TRBD1. V shed 4 bases and J 4 bases; nucleotides not matched to a gene: 16. This CDR3 has 19 amino acids. The germline V gene has CDR1 SGHTA and CDR2 FQGNSA. The CDR3: CASSSPPQGGPSYNSPLHF. The CDR3, as DNA: TGTGCCAGCAGCTCACCCCCCCAGGGGGGGCCCTCTTATAATTCACCCCTCCACTTT.

This chain connects TRBV4-1 to TRBJ2-1, with 10 bases matching TRBD1. The V gene's germline CDR1 is MGHRA and CDR2 YSYEKL. V dropped 4 bases and J dropped 8; count of bases not matched to a gene: 5. This CDR3 has 14 amino acids. The CDR3 nucleotides read TGCGCCAGCAGCCCGTTGACAGGGGGCGATGAGCAGTTCTTC. It is translated as CASSPLTGGDEQFF.

The CDR3 bases are TGTGCCAGCAGTTTAGCGGGGACAGGGTACGACTACGAGCAGTACTTC. Protein: CASSLAGTGYDYEQYF. The chain links TRBV27 to TRBJ2-7; 9 nucleotides align to TRBD1. This CDR3 has 16 amino acids. Germline V gene lookup returns CDR1 MNHEY and CDR2 SMNVEV (reference sequence). V lost 2 bases and J lost 3; bases outside the gene matches: 8.

The J gene is TRBJ2-1, the V gene TRBV21-1; the tabulated D call, TRBD2, remains unverified against the DNA. TRBV21-1 is assigned pseudogene status. The CDR3 sequence is 16 residues long. The CDR3: CASSHPNPGVYNEQFF. The DNA for the CDR3 is TGTGCCAGCAGCCACCCCAACCCGGGGGTATACAATGAGCAGTTCTTC.

The chain employs TRBV7-9 and TRBJ1-5, with D perhaps matching TRBD1 (6 bases). Trimming took off 5 bases at V and 7 bases at J, with 15 bases between the two ends. From germline, CDR1 is SEHNR and CDR2 FQNEAQ (reference sequence). CDR3 length equals 14 residues. The CDR3 coding sequence is TGTGCCAGCAGCGTTCCAGGGGAGGGACAGCCCCAGCATTTT. Amino acids: CASSVPGEGQPQHF.

This clone was seen once. J is TRBJ1-4 and V is TRBV4-2, with D maybe TRBD1 (5 bases). V shed 3 bases and J shed 3 bases, with 11 bases lying between them. This CDR3 spans 15 amino acids. Per the germline V gene, CDR1 is LGHNA and CDR2 is YNFKEQ. As DNA, the CDR3 is TGTGCCAGCAGCCAGACCGGGACCTCTAATGAAAAACTGTTTTTT. It yields the protein CASSQTGTSNEKLFF.